This T cell receptor beta chain was recovered during a study of CD8+ T cells in alopecia areata. About the study: For the treated group, dosing was oral tofacitinib at 5 to 10 mg twice daily.

Notes on the study in general: Normal scalp showed lower clonality than lesional scalp, especially alopecia totalis/universalis.

V shed 6 bases, J shed 3 bases, and the junction held 4 bases outside the gene matches. The CDR3 length is 13 residues. CDR1 and CDR2 (germline): SQVTM, ANQGSEA. In regard to this clone: The target antigen is unknown.

RNA extraction and reverse transcription yielded cDNA as sequencing template. Clones were sequenced by immunoSEQ multiplex PCR, and TCRdb holds only the in-frame ones, with some missing. The sample records 75,000 to 100,000 clones, roughly 42% being singletons. This clonotype originated in a human donor with alopecia areata. The genes are TRBV29-1 and TRBJ2-1; 8 bases agree with TRBD2. The sample taken for sequencing was CD4+ T cells sorted from blood. In DNA, the CDR3 is TGCAGCGTCGGACTAGCAAACTACAATGAGCAGTTCTTC. Translating gives CSVGLANYNEQFF.